Listed here is a single TCR beta chain. The antigen is unknown. The CDR3 runs to 16 residues. Germline CDR1 MNHNS, CDR2 SASEGT. V gave up 2 bases and J gave up 6 bases; unmatched junction bases: 6. MiXCR, applied by TCRdb to the 5' RACE reads, yields one record per CDR3 protein. The sample holds hundreds of thousands of distinct CDR3 sequences, roughly 20% seen once. This entry is derived from a study of T-cell memory formation after mild COVID-19. Study-wide points: The pre-infection memory compartment contained some responding clones, suggesting cross-reactive memory joined. Contracting CD4+ clones were located mainly in CM and EM, and CD8+ clones in EMRA.

The TCR was taken from an adult woman who had mild COVID-19 (a few samples of this study predate the infection). Cell type and time point are not known. This chain links TRBV6-1 with TRBJ2-2, with 10 nucleotides matching TRBD2. Sequencing was done on a sample of PBMCs or a T cell subset sorted from them (not recorded which). In nucleotides, the CDR3 is TGTGCCAGCAGTGAACTGCTAGCGGGAGAGGCCGGGGAGCTGTTTTTT. Protein sequence: CASSELLAGEAGELFF.